Listed below are T cell receptor beta chains from one sample, sequenced in a study of cytomegalovirus exposure and HLA in healthy donors. The assay was immunoSEQ multiplex PCR, and TCRdb's table has in-frame clones only and misses some. The table shows 65,000 to 90,000 clones, with about two thirds occurring only once. Sequenced: PBMCs. These receptors came from a woman between 35 and 50 years old in good health and CMV-seropositive. Each CDR3 is given with its conserved first and last residue. D genes are given only for firm matches. Expanded clones get a size class; other rows say once, few or many, or leave the size out.

D gene	V gene	J gene	clone size	CDR3 DNA	CDR3 protein
TRBD2	TRBV5-4	TRBJ2-3	NA	TGTGCCAGCAGCTTGTTTAGCGGGGGGGACTCTAGCACAGATACGCAGTATTTT	CASSLFSGGDSSTDTQYF
NA	TRBV25-1	TRBJ2-3	once	TGTGCCAGCACCAAGGGGCGGGGAAACACAGATACGCAGTATTTT	CASTKGRGNTDTQYF
NA	TRBV6-5	TRBJ1-2	NA	TGTGCCAGCACCGAACGACAGTTCGGCTATGGCTACACCTTC	CASTERQFGYGYTF
NA	TRBV2	TRBJ1-2	NA	TGTGCCAGCAGTGAACGGACAGAGTATGGCTACACCTTC	CASSERTEYGYTF
TRBD1	TRBV10-3	TRBJ1-4	once	TGTGCCATCGGGGACAGCCTTAATGAAAAACTGTTTTTT	CAIGDSLNEKLFF
NA	TRBV12-5	TRBJ2-7	NA	TGTGCTAGTGGATTCGGGGGATTAGCCCCCGAGCAGTACTTC	CASGFGGLAPEQYF
NA	TRBV10-3	TRBJ2-3	NA	TGTGCCATCAGTCCAGTGTCCGCAGATACGCAGTATTTT	CAISPVSADTQYF
NA	TRBV18	TRBJ2-5	NA	TGTGCCAGCTCACCAGGCGGAGAGACCCAGTACTTC	CASSPGGETQYF
NA	TRBV7-9	TRBJ2-7	NA	TGTGCCAGCAGCCCCTACTACGAGCAGTACTTC	CASSPYYEQYF
NA	TRBV20-1	TRBJ2-5	NA	TGCAGTGCTAGAGGTCTGGAGACCCAGTACTTC	CSARGLETQYF
NA	TRBV25-1	TRBJ2-7	NA	TGTGCCAGCAGAATCCGGGAGCAGTACTTC	CASRIREQYF
TRBD2	TRBV29-1	TRBJ2-1	NA	TGCAGCGTTGCTATAGCGGGGGGCTACAATGAGCAGTTCTTC	CSVAIAGGYNEQFF
TRBD2	TRBV12-5	TRBJ2-2	NA	TGTGCTAGTGGTTGGGCGGCGGGGGGCAGAACCGGGGAGCTGTTTTTT	CASGWAAGGRTGELFF
TRBD1	TRBV11-3	TRBJ2-7	NA	TGTGCCAGCAGCTCTCATTATACAGGGGGCGCCGTCCACGAGCAGTACTTC	CASSSHYTGGAVHEQYF
NA	TRBV10-3	TRBJ2-5	NA	TGTGCTATCAGTGAGTCGATACTGAGACAGGAGGAAGAGACCCAGTACTTC	CAISESILRQEEETQYF
NA	TRBV12-5	TRBJ2-1	NA	TGTGCTAGTGGTTCAAACGGGTACAATGAGCAGTTCTTC	CASGSNGYNEQFF
TRBD1	TRBV7-9	TRBJ1-2	NA	TGTGCCAGCAGCTTAGACAGGGGCGGCTACACCTTC	CASSLDRGGYTF
TRBD2	TRBV5-1	TRBJ2-7	NA	TGCGCCAGCAGCCCCGCGCCGGGGGGCTACGAGCAGTACTTC	CASSPAPGGYEQYF
TRBD1	TRBV29-1	TRBJ1-2	NA	TGCAGCGTTGGGGGACAGGGGAGGGTTGGTGGCTACACCTTC	CSVGGQGRVGGYTF
NA	TRBV5-6	TRBJ2-7	NA	TGTGCCAGCAGCTTGGGGTTAGCGGTTAGCTCCTACGAGCAGTACTTC	CASSLGLAVSSYEQYF
NA	TRBV7-6	TRBJ1-4	few	TGTGCCAGCAGCTTGAGGGTACAGGGCCCTAATGAAAAACTGTTTTTT	CASSLRVQGPNEKLFF
TRBD1	TRBV29-1	TRBJ1-5	once	TGCAGCGGGGGACAGGGTCCGAATCAGCCCCAGCATTTT	CSGGQGPNQPQHF
NA	TRBV6-5	TRBJ1-1	NA	TGTGCCAGCAGTTGGACAGAGAACACTGAAGCTTTCTTT	CASSWTENTEAFF
TRBD1	TRBV7-9	TRBJ2-5	NA	TGTGCCAGCACCCCGACAGGGGACGAGACCCAGTACTTC	CASTPTGDETQYF
NA	TRBV5-1	TRBJ2-3	large	TGCGCCAGCAGCCCGGGACTGAACACAGATACGCAGTATTTT	CASSPGLNTDTQYF
NA	TRBV5-1	TRBJ2-1	NA	TGCGCCAGCAGCTTGGTTGGGCTCGAAAACAATGAGCAGTTCTTC	CASSLVGLENNEQFF
NA	TRBV30	TRBJ2-5	NA	TGTGCCTGGAGTGTAGGCCTAGCAGCAATGGAGACCCAGTACTTC	CAWSVGLAAMETQYF
TRBD1	TRBV6-1	TRBJ1-1	NA	TGTGCCAGCAGAGACAGGGTTCACACTGAAGCTTTCTTT	CASRDRVHTEAFF
NA	TRBV6-1	TRBJ1-6	NA	TGTGCCAGCAGTAGTGAGAGCTCCTATAATTCACCCCTCCACTTT	CASSSESSYNSPLHF
NA	TRBV25-1	TRBJ2-5	NA	TGTGCCAGCCAAGCCCAGGGGTTGCCCCAAGAGACCCAGTACTTC	CASQAQGLPQETQYF
TRBD1	TRBV9	TRBJ2-1	NA	TGTGCCAGCAGCGTAGCCGCTTGGGACAGCTACAATGAGCAGTTCTTC	CASSVAAWDSYNEQFF
TRBD1	TRBV14	TRBJ1-1	NA	TGTGCCAGCAGCTATCATGGACAGGGACCCCGTGGCACTGAAGCTTTCTTT	CASSYHGQGPRGTEAFF
NA	TRBV6-1	TRBJ1-4	NA	TGTGCCAGCAGTCAAGGATTGGGAGGCGGTGAAAAACTGTTTTTT	CASSQGLGGGEKLFF
NA	TRBV11-2	TRBJ2-1	NA	TGTGCCAGCAGCGTCGGACTCGACAATGAGCAGTTCTTC	CASSVGLDNEQFF
TRBD1	TRBV7-6	TRBJ2-2	NA	TGTGCCAGCAGCTGGACAGGGCGGACCGGGGAGCTGTTTTTT	CASSWTGRTGELFF
NA	TRBV14	TRBJ1-4	NA	TGTGTCAGCAGCCAAGCCCTCGGGAGTAGTGAAAAACTGTTTTTT	CVSSQALGSSEKLFF
TRBD2	TRBV5-1	TRBJ2-7	NA	TGCGCCAGCAGCTTGGAAGTACTAGCGGGGGGCCCGAGGCAGTACTTC	CASSLEVLAGGPRQYF
TRBD1	TRBV4-1	TRBJ1-6	NA	TGCGCCGTTATCCGTGGGACAGGGTTTAATTCACCCCTCCACTTT	CAVIRGTGFNSPLHF
NA	TRBV14	TRBJ1-1	NA	TGTGCCAGCAGCCAAGGCTTAGGCAGGTACACTGAAGCTTTCTTT	CASSQGLGRYTEAFF
NA	TRBV11-2	TRBJ1-2	NA	TGTGCCAGCAGCTACAGCTCCCCCTATGGCTACACCTTC	CASSYSSPYGYTF
NA	TRBV5-6	TRBJ1-2	NA	TGTGCCAGCAGCTCCCTCGCGGGTTCGGGGGGCTACACCTTC	CASSSLAGSGGYTF
NA	TRBV29-1	TRBJ1-2	once	TGCAGCTTTCTAGGGGGCTATGGCTACACCTTC	CSFLGGYGYTF
NA	TRBV6-1	TRBJ1-6	NA	TGTGCCAGCAGTGAGAGGCCAGGGGACAATTCACCCCTCCACTTT	CASSERPGDNSPLHF
TRBD1	TRBV7-9	TRBJ2-3	NA	TGTGCCAGCAGCCCGACAGGGGGTACGCAGTATTTT	CASSPTGGTQYF
NA	TRBV13	TRBJ1-1	NA	TGTGCCAGCAGCTTGGTTTTAGATGAGGCTGAAGCTTTCTTT	CASSLVLDEAEAFF
NA	TRBV20-1	TRBJ1-1	NA	TGCAGTGTCAGGGTGGTGACTGAAGCTTTCTTT	CSVRVVTEAFF